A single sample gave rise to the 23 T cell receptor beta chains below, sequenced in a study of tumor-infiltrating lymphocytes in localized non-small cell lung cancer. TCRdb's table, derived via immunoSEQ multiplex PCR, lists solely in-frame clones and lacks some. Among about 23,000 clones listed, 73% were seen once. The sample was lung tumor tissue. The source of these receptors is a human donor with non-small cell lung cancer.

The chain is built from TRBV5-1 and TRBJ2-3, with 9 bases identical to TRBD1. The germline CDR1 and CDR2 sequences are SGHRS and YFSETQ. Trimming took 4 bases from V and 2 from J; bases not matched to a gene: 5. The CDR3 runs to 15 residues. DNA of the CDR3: TGCGCCAGCAGCCTACAGGGGGCCGACACAGATACGCAGTATTTT. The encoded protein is CASSLQGADTDTQYF. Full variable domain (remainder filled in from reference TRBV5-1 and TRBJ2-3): KAGVTQTPRYLIKTRGQQVTLSCSPISGHRSVSWYQQTPGQGLQFLFEYFSETQRNKGNFPGRFSGRQFSNSRSEMNVSTLELGDSALYLCASSLQGADTDTQYFGPGTRLTVL.

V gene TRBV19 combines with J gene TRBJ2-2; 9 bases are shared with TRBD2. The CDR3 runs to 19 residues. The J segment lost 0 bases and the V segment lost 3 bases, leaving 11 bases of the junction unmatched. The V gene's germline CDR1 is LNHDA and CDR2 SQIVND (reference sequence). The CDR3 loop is CASSIRRRGGGSNTGELFF. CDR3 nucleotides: TGTGCCAGTAGTATTAGGCGGCGGGGGGGCGGATCGAACACCGGGGAGCTGTTTTTT.

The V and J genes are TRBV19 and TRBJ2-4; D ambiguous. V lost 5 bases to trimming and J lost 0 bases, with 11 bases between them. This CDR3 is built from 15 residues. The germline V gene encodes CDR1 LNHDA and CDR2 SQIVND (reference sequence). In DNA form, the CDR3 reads TGTGCCAGTAGTGGACCCTCCTTAGCCAAAAACATTCAGTACTTC. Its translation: CASSGPSLAKNIQYF.

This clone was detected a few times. The CDR3 sequence: CASSPRSGASTGELFF. CDR3 sequence (DNA): TGCGCCAGCAGCCCCCGGTCAGGGGCTAGCACCGGGGAGCTGTTTTTT. The rearrangement links TRBV5-1 to TRBJ2-2, with D possibly being TRBD1 (6 bases). CDR1 is SGHRS and CDR2 is YFSETQ in the germline V gene. The CDR3 consists of 16 residues. Trimming left V 4 bases short and J 4 bases short, with 17 bases between.

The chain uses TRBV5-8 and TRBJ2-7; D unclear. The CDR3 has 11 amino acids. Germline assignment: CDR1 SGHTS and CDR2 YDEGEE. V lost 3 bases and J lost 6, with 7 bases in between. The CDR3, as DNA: TGTGCCAGCAGCTCTCCCTTCGAGCAGTACTTC. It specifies CASSSPFEQYF.

CDR3 sequence (DNA): TGTGCCAGCAGCTTAGGAGGAGGGGGCGCCTATAATTCACCCCTCCACTTT. It specifies CASSLGGGGAYNSPLHF. V gene TRBV11-2 combines with J gene TRBJ1-6, with TRBD1 matching 7 bases. The ends lost 1 base at V and 2 bases at J; junction bases unmatched: 5. The germline gives CDR1 SGHAT, CDR2 FQNNGV. The CDR3 covers 17 residues.

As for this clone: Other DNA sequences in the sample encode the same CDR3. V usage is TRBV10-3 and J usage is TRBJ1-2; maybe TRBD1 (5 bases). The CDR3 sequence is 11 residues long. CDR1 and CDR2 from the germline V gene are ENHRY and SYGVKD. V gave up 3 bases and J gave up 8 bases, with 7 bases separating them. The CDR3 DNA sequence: TGTGCCATCAGTGACGGGGGGGGCTACACCTTC. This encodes CAISDGGGYTF.

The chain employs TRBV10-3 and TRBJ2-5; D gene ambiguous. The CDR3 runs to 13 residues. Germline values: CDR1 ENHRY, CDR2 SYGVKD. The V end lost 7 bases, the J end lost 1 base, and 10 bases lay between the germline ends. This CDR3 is CAINDRTQETQYF. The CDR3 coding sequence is TGTGCCATCAACGACCGAACCCAAGAGACCCAGTACTTC.

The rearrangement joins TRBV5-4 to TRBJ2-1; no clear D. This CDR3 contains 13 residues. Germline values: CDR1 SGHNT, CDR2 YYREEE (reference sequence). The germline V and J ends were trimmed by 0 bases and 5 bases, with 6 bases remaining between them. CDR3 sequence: CASSLGRNNEQFF. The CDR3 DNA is TGTGCCAGCAGCTTGGGACGGAACAATGAGCAGTTCTTC.

The CDR3 sequence is CASSLARGLVNTEAFF. The CDR3 DNA is TGTGCCAGCAGCTTAGCCCGGGGTCTGGTGAACACTGAAGCTTTCTTT. The chain links TRBV7-2 to TRBJ1-1, with no clear D. Per germline, CDR1 SGHTA and CDR2 FQGNSA. CDR3 size: 16 residues. The V end was cut by 0 bases, the J end by 0 bases, with 11 bases between.

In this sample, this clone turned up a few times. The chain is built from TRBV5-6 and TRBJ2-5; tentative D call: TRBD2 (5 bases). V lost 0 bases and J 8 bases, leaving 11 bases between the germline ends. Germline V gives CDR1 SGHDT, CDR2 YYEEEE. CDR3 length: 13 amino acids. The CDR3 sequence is CASSLETGGTQYF. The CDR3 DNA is TGTGCCAGCAGCTTGGAAACCGGAGGCACCCAGTACTTC.

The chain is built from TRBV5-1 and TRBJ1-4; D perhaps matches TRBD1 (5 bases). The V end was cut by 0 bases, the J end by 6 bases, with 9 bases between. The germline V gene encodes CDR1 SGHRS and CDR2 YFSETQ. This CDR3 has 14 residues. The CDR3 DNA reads TGCGCCAGCAGCTTGGGGGGGGTAGATGAAAAACTGTTTTTT. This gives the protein CASSLGGVDEKLFF.

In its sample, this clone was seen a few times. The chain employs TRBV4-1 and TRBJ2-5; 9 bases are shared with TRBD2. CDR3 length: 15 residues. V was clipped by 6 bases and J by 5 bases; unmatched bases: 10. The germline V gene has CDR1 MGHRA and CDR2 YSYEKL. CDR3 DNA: TGCGCCAGCAGTCCCCCCGGGACTAGCCAGGAGACCCAGTACTTC. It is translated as CASSPPGTSQETQYF.

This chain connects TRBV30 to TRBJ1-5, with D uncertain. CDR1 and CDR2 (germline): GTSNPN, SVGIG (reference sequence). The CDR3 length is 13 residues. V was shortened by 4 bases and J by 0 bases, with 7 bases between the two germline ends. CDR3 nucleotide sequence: TGTGCCTGGAATGAAGTTAGCAATCAGCCCCAGCATTTT. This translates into CAWNEVSNQPQHF.

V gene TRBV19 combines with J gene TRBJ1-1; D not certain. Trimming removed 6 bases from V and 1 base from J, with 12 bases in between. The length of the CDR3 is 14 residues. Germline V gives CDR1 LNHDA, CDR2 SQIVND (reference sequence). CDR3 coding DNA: TGTGCCAGTAGGGCGCCAGGATGGAACACTGAAGCTTTCTTT. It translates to CASRAPGWNTEAFF.

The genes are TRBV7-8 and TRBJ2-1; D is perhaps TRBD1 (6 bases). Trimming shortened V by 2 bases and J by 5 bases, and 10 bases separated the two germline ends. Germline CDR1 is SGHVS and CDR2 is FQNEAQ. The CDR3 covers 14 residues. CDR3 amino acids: CASSLQDSNNEQFF. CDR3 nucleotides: TGTGCCAGCAGCTTACAGGACAGCAACAATGAGCAGTTCTTC.

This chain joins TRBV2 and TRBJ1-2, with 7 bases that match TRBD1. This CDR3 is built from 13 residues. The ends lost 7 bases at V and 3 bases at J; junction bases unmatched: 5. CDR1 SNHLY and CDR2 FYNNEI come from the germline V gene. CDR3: CASIIGTDYGYTF. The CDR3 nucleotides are TGTGCCAGCATTATCGGGACAGACTATGGCTACACCTTC.

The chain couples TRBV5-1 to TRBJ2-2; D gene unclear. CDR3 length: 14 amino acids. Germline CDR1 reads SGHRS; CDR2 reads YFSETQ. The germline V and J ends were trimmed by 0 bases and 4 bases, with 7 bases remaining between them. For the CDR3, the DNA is TGCGCCAGCAGCTTGGATTGGAGCACCGGGGAGCTGTTTTTT. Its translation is CASSLDWSTGELFF. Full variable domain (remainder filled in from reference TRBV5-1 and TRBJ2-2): KAGVTQTPRYLIKTRGQQVTLSCSPISGHRSVSWYQQTPGQGLQFLFEYFSETQRNKGNFPGRFSGRQFSNSRSEMNVSTLELGDSALYLCASSLDWSTGELFFGEGSRLTVL.

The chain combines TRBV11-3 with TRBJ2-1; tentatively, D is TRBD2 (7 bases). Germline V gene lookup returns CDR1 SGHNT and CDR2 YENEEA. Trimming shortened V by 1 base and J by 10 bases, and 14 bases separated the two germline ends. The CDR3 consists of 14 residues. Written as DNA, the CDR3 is TGTGCCAGCAGCTTAGCCGGGGGGCAAGGAGAGCAGTTCTTC. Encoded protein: CASSLAGGQGEQFF.

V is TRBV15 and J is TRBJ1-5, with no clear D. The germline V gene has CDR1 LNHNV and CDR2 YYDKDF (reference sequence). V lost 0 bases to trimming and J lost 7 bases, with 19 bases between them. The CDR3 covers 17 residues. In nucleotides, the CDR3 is TGTGCCACCAGCAGAGATCAAGTGAGAGGGATGGCCCAGCCCCAGCATTTT. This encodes CATSRDQVRGMAQPQHF. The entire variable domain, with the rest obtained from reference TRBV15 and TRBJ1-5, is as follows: DAMVIQNPRYQVTQFGKPVTLSCSQTLNHNVMYWYQQKSSQAPKLLFHYYDKDFNNEADTPDNFQSRRPNTSFCFLDIRSPGLGDTAMYLCATSRDQVRGMAQPQHFGDGTRLSIL.

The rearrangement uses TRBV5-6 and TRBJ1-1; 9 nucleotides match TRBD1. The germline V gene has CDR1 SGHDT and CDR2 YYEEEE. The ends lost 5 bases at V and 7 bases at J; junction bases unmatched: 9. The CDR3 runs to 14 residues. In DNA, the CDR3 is TGTGCCAGCAGGGACACAGGGGGCATTGGTGAAGCTTTCTTT. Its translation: CASRDTGGIGEAFF.

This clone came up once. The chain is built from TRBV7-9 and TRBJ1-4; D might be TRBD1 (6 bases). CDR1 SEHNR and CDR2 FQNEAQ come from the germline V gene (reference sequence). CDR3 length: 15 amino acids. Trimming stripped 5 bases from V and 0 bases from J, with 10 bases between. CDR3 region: CASSERQATNEKLFF. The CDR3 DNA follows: TGTGCCAGCAGCGAGCGACAGGCAACTAATGAAAAACTGTTTTTT.

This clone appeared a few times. The CDR3 protein is CASSFTGVYEQYF. CDR3 in DNA: TGTGCCAGCAGCTTTACAGGGGTATACGAGCAGTACTTC. V gene TRBV13 combines with J gene TRBJ2-7, with 7 positions matching TRBD1. Germline CDR1 is PRHDT and CDR2 is FYEKMQ (reference sequence). V lost 3 bases to trimming and J lost 4 bases; unmatched junction nucleotides: 3. The CDR3 has 13 residues.